This TCR beta chain was retrieved from a study of response to subunit inactivated influenza vaccine (dated by TCRdb to 2017 to 2018). A note on the overall study: Deep quantitative profiling of the T cell receptor repertoire was used in the study to follow responses to a trivalent subunit inactivated influenza vaccine. Findings and caveats that apply to the study as a whole: According to the authors, only a limited number of new T cells may be recruited by each seasonal influenza vaccination.

The library was generated by RT-PCR. TCRdb shows the sequencer as Illumina HiSeq 2500. The public reads were reprocessed in TCRdb via fastp at Q25 and MiXCR, keeping in-frame beta chains. CDR3 protein duplicates are merged, each entry listing the most common genes and DNA. This sample has roughly 630,000 distinct CDR3 sequences in its table, and around 13% of those were observed once. The top ten clonotypes cover 7.5% to 8% of the sample. On this clonotype itself: There is no known antigen for this receptor. No clone much larger than this one lies a single base away; base qualities are absent.

The TCR sequence derives from a man aged 50 to 60 who received an inactivated influenza vaccine. Donor details come from another sample of the same person, matched by shared clones. Material: PBMCs from blood, obtained approximately 15 days before vaccination.

The CDR3 in this case is CATSDLGTGVYEQYF. The DNA sequence is as follows: TGTGCCACCAGTGATTTGGGGACAGGGGTCTACGAGCAGTACTTC. The receptor chain draws on TRBV24-1 and TRBJ2-7, with TRBD1 identical over 10 junction bases. Its CDR3 holds 15 amino acids, cysteine through phenylalanine. Of the read, only the CDR3 DNA is kept; its 45 bases are in frame from base 1. Clipping removes 0 bases from V and 3 bases from J, with 1 as the unmatched junction base count. Per the germline V gene, KGHDR is the CDR1 and SFDVKD is the CDR2.